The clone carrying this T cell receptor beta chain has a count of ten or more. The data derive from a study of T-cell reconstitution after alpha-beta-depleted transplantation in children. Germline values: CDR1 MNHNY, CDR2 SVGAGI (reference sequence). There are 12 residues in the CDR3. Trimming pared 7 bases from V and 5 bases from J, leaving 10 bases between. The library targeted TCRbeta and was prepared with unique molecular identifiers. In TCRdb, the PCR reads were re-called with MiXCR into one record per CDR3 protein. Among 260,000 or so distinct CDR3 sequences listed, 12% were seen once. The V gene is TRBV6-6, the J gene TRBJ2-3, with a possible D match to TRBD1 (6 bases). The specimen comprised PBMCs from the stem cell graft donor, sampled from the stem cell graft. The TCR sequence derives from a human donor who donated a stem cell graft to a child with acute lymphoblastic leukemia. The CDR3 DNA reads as TGTGCCAGCATGACGGGACAAGATACGCAGTATTTT. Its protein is CASMTGQDTQYF.